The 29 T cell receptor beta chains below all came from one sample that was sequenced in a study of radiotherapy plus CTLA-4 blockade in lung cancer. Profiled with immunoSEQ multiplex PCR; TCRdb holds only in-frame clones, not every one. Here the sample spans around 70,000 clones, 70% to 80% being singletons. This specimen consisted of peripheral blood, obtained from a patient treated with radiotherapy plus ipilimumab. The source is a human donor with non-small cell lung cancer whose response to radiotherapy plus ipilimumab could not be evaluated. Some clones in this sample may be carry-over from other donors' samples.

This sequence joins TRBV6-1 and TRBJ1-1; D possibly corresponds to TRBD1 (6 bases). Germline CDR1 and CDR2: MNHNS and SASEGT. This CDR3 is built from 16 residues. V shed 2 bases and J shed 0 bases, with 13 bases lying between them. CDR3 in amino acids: CASSESLQGLNTEAFF. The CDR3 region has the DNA TGTGCCAGCAGTGAATCCCTACAGGGATTGAACACTGAAGCTTTCTTT.

Here the CDR3 DNA reads TGTGCAAGTCGCTTAGCGGTCGTACAGGATCGCAGCGAGCAGTACTTC. It is translated as CASRLAVVQDRSEQYF. V gene TRBV12-2 combines with J gene TRBJ2-7; the table's D call, TRBD1, has no DNA check behind it. TRBV12-2 counts as a pseudogene. This CDR3 comprises 16 residues.

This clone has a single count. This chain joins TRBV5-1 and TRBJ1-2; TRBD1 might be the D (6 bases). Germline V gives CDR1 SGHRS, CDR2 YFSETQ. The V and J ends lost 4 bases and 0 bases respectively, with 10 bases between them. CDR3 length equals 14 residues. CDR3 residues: CASSPDRPNYGYTF. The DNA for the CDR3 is TGCGCCAGCAGCCCGGACAGACCTAACTATGGCTACACCTTC.

DNA for the CDR3: TGTGCCAGCAGGGGCTCCTATAATTCACCCCTCCACTTT. Translated: CASRGSYNSPLHF. The chain combines TRBV19 with TRBJ1-6, with a possible D match to TRBD1 (6 bases). The CDR3 length is 13 residues. V shed 9 bases and J shed 0 bases, with 6 bases lying between them. Germline lookup yields CDR1 LNHDA and CDR2 SQIVND (reference sequence).

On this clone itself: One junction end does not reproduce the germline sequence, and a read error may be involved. CDR3 residues: CASSPYRQASTDTQYF. CDR3 coding DNA: TGTGCTAGCAGCCCCTACAGACAAGCTAGCACAGATACGCAGTATTTT. The chain carries TRBV7-7 and TRBJ2-3; no clear D. The V gene's germline CDR1 is SSHAT and CDR2 FNYEAQ (reference sequence). CDR3 length equals 16 residues.

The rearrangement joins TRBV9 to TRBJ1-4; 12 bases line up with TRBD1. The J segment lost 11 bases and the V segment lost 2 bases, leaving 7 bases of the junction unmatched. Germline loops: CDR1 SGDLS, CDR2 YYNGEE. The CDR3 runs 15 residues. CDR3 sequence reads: CASSVGQGAQGKLFF. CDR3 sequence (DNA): TGTGCCAGCAGCGTGGGACAGGGGGCGCAGGGGAAACTGTTTTTT.

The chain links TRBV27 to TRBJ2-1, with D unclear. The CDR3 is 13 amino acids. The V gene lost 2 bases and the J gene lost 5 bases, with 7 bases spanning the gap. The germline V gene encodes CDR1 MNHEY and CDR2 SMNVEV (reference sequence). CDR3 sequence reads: CASSLRVDNEQFF. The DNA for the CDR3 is TGTGCCAGCAGTTTAAGAGTTGACAATGAGCAGTTCTTC.

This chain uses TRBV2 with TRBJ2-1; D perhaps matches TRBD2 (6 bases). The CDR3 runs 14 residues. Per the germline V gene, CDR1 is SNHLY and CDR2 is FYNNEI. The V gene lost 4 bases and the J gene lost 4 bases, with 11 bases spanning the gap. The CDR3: CASSGGGVYNEQFF. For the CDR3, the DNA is TGTGCCAGCAGTGGCGGCGGGGTTTACAATGAGCAGTTCTTC.

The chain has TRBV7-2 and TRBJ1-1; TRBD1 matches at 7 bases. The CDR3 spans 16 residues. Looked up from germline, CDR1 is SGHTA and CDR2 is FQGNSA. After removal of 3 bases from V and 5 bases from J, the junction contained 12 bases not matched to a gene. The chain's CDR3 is CASSLGIGGLGTEAFF. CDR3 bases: TGTGCCAGCAGCTTGGGAATAGGGGGCCTGGGGACTGAAGCTTTCTTT.

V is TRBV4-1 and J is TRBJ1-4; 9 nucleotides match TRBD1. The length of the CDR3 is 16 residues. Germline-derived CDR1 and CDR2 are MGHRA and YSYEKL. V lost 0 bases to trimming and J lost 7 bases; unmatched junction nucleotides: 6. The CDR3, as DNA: TGCGCCAGCAGCCAAGATGGGACAGGGTTGGGTGAAAAACTGTTTTTT. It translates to CASSQDGTGLGEKLFF.

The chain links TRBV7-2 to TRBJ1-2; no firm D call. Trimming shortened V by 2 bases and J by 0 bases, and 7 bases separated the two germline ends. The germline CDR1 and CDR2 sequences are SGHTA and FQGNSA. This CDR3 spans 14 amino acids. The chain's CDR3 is CASSLHSTNYGYTF. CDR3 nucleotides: TGTGCCAGCAGCTTACACAGTACTAACTATGGCTACACCTTC.

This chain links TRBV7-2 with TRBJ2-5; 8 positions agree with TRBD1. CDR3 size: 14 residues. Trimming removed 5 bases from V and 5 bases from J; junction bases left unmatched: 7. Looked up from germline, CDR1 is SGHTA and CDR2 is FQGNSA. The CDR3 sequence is CASSIGTGRETQYF. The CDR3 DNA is TGTGCCAGCAGCATCGGGACAGGACGGGAGACCCAGTACTTC. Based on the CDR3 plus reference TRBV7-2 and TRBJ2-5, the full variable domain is GAGVSQSPSNKVTEKGKDVELRCDPISGHTALYWYRQSLGQGLEFLIYFQGNSAPDKSGLPSDRFSAERTGGSVSTLTIQRTQQEDSAVYLCASSIGTGRETQYFGPGTRLLVL.

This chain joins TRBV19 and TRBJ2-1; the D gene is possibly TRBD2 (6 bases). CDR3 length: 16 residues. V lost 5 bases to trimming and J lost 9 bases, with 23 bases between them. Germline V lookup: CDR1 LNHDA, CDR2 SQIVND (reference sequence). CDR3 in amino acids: CASSHGPQPLRGEQFF. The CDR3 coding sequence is TGTGCCAGTAGTCACGGGCCTCAGCCCCTGCGGGGTGAGCAGTTCTTC.

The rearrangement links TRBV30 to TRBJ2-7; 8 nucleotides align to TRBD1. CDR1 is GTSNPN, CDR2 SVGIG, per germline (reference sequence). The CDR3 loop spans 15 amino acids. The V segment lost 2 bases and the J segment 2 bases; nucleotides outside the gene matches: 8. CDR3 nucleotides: TGTGCCTGGAGTCACCCGGACAGGGCTCCCTACGAGCAGTACTTC. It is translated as CAWSHPDRAPYEQYF.

The CDR3 DNA is TGTGCCAGCAGTAGACAGGGGGTGGCACCCCTCCACTTT. Encoded protein: CASSRQGVAPLHF. The rearrangement joins TRBV6-5 to TRBJ1-6; 9 bases align to TRBD1. There are 13 residues in the CDR3. Germline lookup yields CDR1 MNHEY and CDR2 SVGAGI. Trimming cost V 5 bases and J 11 bases; bases outside gene matches: 4.

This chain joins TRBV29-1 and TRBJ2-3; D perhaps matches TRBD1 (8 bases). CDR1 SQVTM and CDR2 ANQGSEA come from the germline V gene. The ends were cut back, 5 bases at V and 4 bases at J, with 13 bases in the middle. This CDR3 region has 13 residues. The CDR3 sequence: CSVQQGGADTQYF. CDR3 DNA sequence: TGCAGCGTTCAACAGGGGGGGGCAGATACGCAGTATTTT.

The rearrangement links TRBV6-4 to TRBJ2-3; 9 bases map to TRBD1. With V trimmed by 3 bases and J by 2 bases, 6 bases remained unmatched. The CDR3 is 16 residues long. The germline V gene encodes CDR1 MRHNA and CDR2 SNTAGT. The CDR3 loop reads CASSDLGTGSTDTQYF. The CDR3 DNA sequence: TGTGCCAGCAGTGATTTGGGGACAGGGTCCACAGATACGCAGTATTTT.

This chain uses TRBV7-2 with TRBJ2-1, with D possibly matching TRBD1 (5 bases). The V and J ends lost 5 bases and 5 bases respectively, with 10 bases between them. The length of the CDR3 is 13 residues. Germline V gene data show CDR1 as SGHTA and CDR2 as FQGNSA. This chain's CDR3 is CASSPRVHNEQFF. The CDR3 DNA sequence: TGTGCCAGCAGCCCCAGGGTCCACAATGAGCAGTTCTTC.

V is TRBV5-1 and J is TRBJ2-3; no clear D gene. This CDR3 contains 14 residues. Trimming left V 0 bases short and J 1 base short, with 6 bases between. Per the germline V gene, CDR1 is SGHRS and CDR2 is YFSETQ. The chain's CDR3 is CASSLAEGTDTQYF. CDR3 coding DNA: TGCGCCAGCAGCTTGGCAGAGGGCACAGATACGCAGTATTTT.

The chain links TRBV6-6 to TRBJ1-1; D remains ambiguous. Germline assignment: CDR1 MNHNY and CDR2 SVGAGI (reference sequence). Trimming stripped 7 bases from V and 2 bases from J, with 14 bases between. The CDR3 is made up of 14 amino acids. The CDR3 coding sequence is TGTGCCAGCACAGGATTGCGGGGAAACACTGAAGCTTTCTTT. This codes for CASTGLRGNTEAFF.

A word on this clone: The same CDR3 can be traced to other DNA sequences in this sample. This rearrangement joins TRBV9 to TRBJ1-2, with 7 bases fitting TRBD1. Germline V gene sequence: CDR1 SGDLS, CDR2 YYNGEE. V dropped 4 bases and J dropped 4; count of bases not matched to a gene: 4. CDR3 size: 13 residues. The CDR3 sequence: CASSPGTAYGYTF. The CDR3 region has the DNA TGTGCCAGCAGCCCAGGGACAGCCTATGGCTACACCTTC. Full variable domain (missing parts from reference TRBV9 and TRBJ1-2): DSGVTQTPKHLITATGQRVTLRCSPRSGDLSVYWYQQSLDQGLQFLIQYYNGEERAKGNILERFSAQQFPDLHSELNLSSLELGDSALYFCASSPGTAYGYTFGSGTRLTVV.

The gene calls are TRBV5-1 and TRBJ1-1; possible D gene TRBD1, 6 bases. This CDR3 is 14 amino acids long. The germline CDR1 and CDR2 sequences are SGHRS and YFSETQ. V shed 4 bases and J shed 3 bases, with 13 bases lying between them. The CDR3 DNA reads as TGCGCCAGCAGCCCCGGGGCAGGGGACACTGAAGCTTTCTTT. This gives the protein CASSPGAGDTEAFF.

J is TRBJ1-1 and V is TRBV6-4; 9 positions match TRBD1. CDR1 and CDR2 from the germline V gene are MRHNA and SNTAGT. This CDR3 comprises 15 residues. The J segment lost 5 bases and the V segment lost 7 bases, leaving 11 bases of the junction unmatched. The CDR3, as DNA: TGTGCCAGCACGTCTGGACAGGGGTTTGAGACTGAAGCTTTCTTT. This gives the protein CASTSGQGFETEAFF.

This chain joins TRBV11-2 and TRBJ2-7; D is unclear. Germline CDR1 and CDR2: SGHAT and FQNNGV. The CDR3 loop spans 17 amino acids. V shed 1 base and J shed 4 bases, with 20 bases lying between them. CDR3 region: CASSLGYGLAGDYEQYF. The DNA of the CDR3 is TGTGCCAGCAGCTTAGGGTATGGTCTGGCAGGCGATTACGAGCAGTACTTC.

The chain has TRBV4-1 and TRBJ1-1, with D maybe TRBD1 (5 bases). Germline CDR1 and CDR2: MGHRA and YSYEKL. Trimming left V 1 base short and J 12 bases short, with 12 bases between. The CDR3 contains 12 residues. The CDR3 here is CASSQGGRAPFF. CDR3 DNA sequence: TGCGCCAGCAGCCAAGGCGGCAGGGCTCCTTTCTTT.

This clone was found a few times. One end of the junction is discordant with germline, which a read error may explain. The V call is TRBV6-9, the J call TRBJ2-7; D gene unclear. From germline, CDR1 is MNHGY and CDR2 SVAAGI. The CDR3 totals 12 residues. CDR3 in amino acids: CASSDSYYEQYF. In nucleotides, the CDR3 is TGTGCCAGCAGTGATTCCTACTACGAGCAGTACTTC.

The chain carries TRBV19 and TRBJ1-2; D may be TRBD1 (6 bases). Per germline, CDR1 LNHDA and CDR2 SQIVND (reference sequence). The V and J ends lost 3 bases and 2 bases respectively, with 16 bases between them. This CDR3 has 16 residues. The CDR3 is CASSISVQGGNYGYTF. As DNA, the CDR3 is TGTGCCAGTAGTATTTCGGTACAGGGTGGGAACTATGGCTACACCTTC.

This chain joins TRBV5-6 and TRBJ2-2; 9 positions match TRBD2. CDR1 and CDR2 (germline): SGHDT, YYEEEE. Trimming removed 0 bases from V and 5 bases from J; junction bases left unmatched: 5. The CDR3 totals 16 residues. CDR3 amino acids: CASSLAAGGHTGELFF. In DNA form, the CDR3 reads TGTGCCAGCAGCTTGGCTGCGGGGGGGCATACCGGGGAGCTGTTTTTT.

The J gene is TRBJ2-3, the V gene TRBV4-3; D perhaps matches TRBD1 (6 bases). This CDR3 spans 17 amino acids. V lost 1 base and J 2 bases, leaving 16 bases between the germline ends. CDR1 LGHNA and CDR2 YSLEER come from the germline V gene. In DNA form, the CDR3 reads TGCGCCAGCAGCCAAGCCTACAGGCAGGGGAACACAGATACGCAGTATTTT. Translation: CASSQAYRQGNTDTQYF.